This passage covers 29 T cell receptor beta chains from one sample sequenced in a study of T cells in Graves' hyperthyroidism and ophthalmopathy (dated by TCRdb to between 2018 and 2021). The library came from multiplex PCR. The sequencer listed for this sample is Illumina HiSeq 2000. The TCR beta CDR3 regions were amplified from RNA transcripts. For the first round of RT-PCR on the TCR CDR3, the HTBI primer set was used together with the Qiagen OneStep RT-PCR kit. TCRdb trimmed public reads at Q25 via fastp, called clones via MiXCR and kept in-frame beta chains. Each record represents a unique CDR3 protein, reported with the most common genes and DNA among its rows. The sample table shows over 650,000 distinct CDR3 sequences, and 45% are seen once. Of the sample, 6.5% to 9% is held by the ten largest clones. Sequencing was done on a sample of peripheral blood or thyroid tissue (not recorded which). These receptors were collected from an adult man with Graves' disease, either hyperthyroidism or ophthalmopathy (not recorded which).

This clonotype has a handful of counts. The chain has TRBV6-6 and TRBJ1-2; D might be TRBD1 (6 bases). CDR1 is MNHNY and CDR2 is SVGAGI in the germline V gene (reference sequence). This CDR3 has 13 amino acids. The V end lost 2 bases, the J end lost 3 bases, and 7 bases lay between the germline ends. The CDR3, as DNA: TGTGCCAGCAGTTACACAGGGTACTATGGCTACACCTTC. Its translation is CASSYTGYYGYTF.

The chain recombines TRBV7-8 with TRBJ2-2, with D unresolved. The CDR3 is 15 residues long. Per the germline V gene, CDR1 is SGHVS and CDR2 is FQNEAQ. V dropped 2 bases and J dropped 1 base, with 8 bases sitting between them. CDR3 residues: CASSLIRRNTGELFF. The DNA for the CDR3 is TGTGCCAGCAGCTTAATACGGAGGAACACCGGGGAGCTGTTTTTT.

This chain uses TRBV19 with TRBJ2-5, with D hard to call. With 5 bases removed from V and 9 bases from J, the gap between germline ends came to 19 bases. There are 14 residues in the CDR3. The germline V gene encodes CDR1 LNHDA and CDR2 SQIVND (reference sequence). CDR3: CASSQPGLDQPQYF. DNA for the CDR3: TGTGCCAGTAGTCAACCGGGCTTGGATCAGCCCCAGTACTTC.

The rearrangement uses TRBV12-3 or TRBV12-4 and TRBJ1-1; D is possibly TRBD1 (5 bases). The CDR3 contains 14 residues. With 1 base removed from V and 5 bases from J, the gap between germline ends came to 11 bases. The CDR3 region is CASSLEGMSTEAFF. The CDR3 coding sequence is TGTGCCAGCAGTTTAGAGGGGATGTCGACTGAAGCTTTCTTT.

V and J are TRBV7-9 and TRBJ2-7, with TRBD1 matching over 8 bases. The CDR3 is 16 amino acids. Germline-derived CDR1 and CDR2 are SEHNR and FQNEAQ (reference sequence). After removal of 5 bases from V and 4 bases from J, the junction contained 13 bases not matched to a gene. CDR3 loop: CASSAPPGQAFYEQYF. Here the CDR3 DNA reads TGTGCCAGCAGCGCCCCTCCGGGACAGGCCTTTTACGAGCAGTACTTC.

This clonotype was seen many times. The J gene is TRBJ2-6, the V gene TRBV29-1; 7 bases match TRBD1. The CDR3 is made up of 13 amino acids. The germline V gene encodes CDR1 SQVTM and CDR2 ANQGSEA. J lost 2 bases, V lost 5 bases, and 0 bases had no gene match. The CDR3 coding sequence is TGCAGCGTTACAGGGGCTGGGGCCAACGTCCTGACTTTC. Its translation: CSVTGAGANVLTF.

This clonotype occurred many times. The CDR3 coding sequence is TGTGCCAGCCGACAGGGCTTCGACACTGAAGCTTTCTTT. As protein: CASRQGFDTEAFF. The rearrangement links TRBV2 to TRBJ1-1; 7 nucleotides line up with TRBD1. V gave up 8 bases and J gave up 3 bases; unmatched junction bases: 6. Germline loops: CDR1 SNHLY, CDR2 FYNNEI. The CDR3 is 13 amino acids.

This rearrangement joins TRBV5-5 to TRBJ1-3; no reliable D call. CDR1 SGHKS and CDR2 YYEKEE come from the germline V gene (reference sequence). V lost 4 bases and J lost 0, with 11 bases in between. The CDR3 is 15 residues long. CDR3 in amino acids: CASSVAPASGNTIYF. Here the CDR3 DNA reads TGTGCCAGCAGCGTGGCCCCAGCCTCTGGAAACACCATATATTTT.

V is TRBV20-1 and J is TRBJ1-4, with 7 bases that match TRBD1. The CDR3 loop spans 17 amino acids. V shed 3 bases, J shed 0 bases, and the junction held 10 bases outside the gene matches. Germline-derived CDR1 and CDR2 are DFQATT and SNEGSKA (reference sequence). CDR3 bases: TGCAGTGCTAGGGAGACAGGGAACCCTGCAACTAATGAAAAACTGTTTTTT. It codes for CSARETGNPATNEKLFF.

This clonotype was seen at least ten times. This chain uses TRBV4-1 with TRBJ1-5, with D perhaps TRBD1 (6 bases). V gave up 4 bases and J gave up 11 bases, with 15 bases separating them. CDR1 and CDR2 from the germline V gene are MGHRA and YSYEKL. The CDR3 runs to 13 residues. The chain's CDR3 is CASSLLQGTAQHF. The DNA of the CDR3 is TGCGCCAGCAGCCTCCTACAGGGCACGGCCCAGCATTTT.

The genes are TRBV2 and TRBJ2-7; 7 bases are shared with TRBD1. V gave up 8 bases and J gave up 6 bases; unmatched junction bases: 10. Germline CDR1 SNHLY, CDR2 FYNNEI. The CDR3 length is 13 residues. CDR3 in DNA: TGTGCCAGCGGGCGACAGGGTGGAGGCGAGCAGTACTTC. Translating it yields CASGRQGGGEQYF. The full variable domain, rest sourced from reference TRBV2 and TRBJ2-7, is EPEVTQTPSHQVTQMGQEVILRCVPISNHLYFYWYRQILGQKVEFLVSFYNNEISEKSEIFDDQFSVERPDGSNFTLKIRSTKLEDSAMYFCASGRQGGGEQYFGPGTRLTVT.

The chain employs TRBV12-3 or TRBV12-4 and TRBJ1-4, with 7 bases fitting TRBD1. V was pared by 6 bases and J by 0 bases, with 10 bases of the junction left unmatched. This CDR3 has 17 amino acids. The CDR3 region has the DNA TGTGCCAGCAGACGGTCCCCAGGGACAGCAACTAATGAAAAACTGTTTTTT. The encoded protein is CASRRSPGTATNEKLFF.

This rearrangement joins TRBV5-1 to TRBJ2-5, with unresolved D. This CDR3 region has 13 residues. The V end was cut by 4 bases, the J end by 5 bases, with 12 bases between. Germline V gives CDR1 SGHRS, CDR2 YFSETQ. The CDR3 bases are TGCGCCAGCAGCAAGGCTACGGAGGAGACCCAGTACTTC. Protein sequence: CASSKATEETQYF.

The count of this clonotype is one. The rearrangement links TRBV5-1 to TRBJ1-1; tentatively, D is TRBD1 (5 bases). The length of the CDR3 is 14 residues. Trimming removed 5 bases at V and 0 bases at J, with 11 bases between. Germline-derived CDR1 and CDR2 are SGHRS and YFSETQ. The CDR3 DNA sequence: TGCGCCAGCAGTGATTGGGGGGTGAACACTGAAGCTTTCTTT. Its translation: CASSDWGVNTEAFF.

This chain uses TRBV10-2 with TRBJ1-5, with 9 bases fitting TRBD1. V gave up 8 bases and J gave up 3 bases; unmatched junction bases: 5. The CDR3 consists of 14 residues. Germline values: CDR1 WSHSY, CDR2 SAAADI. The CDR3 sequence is CASPGTGSNQPQHF. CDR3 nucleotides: TGCGCCAGCCCCGGGACAGGGTCCAATCAGCCCCAGCATTTT.

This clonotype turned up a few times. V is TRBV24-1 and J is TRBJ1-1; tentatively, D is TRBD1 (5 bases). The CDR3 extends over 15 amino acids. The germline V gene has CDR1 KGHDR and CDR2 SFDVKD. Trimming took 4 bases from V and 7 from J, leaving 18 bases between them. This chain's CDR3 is CATSDTRDAKFEAFF. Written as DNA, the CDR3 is TGTGCCACCAGTGACACCCGGGACGCGAAATTTGAAGCTTTCTTT.

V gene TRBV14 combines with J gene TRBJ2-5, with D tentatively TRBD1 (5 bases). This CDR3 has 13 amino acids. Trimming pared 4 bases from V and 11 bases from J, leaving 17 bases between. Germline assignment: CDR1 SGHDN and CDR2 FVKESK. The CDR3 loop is CASSPFRAREQYF. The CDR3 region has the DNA TGTGCCAGCAGCCCGTTCAGGGCCAGAGAGCAGTACTTC.

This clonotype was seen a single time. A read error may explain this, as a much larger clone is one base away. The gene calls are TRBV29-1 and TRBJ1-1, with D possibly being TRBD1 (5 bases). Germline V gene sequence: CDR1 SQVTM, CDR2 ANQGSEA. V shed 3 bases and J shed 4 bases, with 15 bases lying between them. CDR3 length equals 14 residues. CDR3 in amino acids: CSVEGGGTITEAFF. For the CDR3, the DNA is TGCAGCGTTGAGGGCGGAGGGACGATCACTGAAGCTTTCTTT.

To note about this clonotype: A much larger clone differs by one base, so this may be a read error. In DNA, the CDR3 is TGTGCCATCAGTGGACCTAAACAGGGGTCCCCCTACGAGCAGTACTTC. It codes for CAISGPKQGSPYEQYF. V usage is TRBV10-3 and J usage is TRBJ2-7, with TRBD1 matching over 7 bases. With 4 bases clipped from V and 2 bases from J, the junction kept 11 bases outside the gene matches. The CDR3 extends over 16 amino acids. CDR1 is ENHRY, CDR2 SYGVKD, per germline.

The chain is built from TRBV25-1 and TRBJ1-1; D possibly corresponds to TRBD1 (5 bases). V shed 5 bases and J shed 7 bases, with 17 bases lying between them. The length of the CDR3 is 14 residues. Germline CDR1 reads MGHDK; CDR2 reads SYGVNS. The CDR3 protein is CASSYPGLNGEAFF. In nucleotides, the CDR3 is TGTGCCAGCAGTTACCCGGGACTCAACGGTGAAGCTTTCTTT.

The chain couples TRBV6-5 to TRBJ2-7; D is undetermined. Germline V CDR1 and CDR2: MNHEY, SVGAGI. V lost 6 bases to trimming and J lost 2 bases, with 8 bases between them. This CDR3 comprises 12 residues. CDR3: CASRDLPYEQYF. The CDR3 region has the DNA TGTGCCAGCAGAGACCTCCCCTACGAGCAGTACTTC.

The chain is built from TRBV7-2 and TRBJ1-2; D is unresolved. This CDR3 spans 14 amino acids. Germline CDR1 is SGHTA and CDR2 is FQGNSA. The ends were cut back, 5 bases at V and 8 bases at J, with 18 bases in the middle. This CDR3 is CASSTDGISIGYTF. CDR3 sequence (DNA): TGTGCCAGCAGCACCGACGGAATCTCTATCGGCTACACCTTC.

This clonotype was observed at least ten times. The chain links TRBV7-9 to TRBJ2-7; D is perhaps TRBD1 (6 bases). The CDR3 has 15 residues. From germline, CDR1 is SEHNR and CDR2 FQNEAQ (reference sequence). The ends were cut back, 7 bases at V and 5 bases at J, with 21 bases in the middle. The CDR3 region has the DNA TGTGCCAGCACCCTACTGGGCGGACAGTTGGACGAGCAGTACTTC. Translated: CASTLLGGQLDEQYF.

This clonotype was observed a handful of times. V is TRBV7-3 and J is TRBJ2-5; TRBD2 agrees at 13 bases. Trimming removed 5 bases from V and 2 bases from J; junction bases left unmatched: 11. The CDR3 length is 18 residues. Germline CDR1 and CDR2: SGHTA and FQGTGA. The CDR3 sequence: CASSQRWTSGSHQETQYF. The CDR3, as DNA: TGTGCCAGCAGCCAACGGTGGACTAGCGGGAGTCATCAAGAGACCCAGTACTTC.

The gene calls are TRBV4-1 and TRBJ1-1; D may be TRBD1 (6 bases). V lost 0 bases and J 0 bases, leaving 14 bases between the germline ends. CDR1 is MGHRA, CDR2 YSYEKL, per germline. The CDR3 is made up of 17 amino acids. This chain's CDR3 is CASSQDLTAGVNTEAFF. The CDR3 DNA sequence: TGCGCCAGCAGCCAAGACCTCACGGCAGGGGTGAACACTGAAGCTTTCTTT.

CDR3 sequence (DNA): TGCGCCAGCAAAGGACAGGGTACGGCCACTGAAGCTTTCTTT. The encoded protein is CASKGQGTATEAFF. This chain uses TRBV10-2 with TRBJ1-1, with 8 bases lining up with TRBD1. Germline values: CDR1 WSHSY, CDR2 SAAADI. The trim removed 7 bases at V and 4 bases at J, leaving 8 bases unmatched. There are 14 residues in the CDR3.

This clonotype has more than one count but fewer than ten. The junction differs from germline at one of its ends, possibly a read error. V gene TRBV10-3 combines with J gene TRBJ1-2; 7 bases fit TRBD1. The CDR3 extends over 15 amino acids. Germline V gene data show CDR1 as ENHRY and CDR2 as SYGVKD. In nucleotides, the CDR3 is TGTGCCAGCAGTGAAAGCCGACAGGGCGTAGGCGGCTACACCTTC. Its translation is CASSESRQGVGGYTF.

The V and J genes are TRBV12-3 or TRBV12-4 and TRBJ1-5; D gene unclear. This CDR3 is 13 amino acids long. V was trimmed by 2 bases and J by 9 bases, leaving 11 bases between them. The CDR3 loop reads CASSLSGKGPQHF. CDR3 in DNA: TGTGCCAGCAGTTTATCGGGGAAAGGGCCCCAGCATTTT.

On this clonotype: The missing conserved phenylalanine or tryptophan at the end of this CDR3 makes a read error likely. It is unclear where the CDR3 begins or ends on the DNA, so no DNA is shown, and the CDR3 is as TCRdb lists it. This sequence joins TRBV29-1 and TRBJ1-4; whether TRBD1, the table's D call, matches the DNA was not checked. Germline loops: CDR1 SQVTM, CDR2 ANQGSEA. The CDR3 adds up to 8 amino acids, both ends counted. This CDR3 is CSVRQGSY.